The clone carrying this T cell receptor beta chain was recorded many times. The CDR3 is 14 residues long. Trimming shortened V by 0 bases and J by 6 bases, and 12 bases separated the two germline ends. CDR1 SGHRS and CDR2 YFSETQ come from the germline V gene. Semi-nested PCR with Nested Universal Primer A followed constant-region reverse priming of full-length variable regions. From the 5' RACE reads, TCRdb called clonotypes with MiXCR, one entry per CDR3 protein. The sample has 30,000 to 40,000 distinct CDR3 sequences; about 26% are singletons. This clonotype was obtained from a female donor with breast cancer. Material for sequencing was naive CD4+ T cells sorted from a lymph node. The subset here: naive CD4+ T cells, CD4+CD45RA+CD25-. The rearrangement uses TRBV5-1 and TRBJ2-5, with unresolved D. The CDR3, as DNA: TGCGCCAGCAGCTTGGAAGGACCCGACCAGACCCAGTACTTC. Encoded protein: CASSLEGPDQTQYF. Based on the CDR3 plus reference TRBV5-1 and TRBJ2-5, the full variable domain is KAGVTQTPRYLIKTRGQQVTLSCSPISGHRSVSWYQQTPGQGLQFLFEYFSETQRNKGNFPGRFSGRQFSNSRSEMNVSTLELGDSALYLCASSLEGPDQTQYFGPGTRLLVL.